Shown below are 21 T cell receptor beta chains from a single sample sequenced in a study of T cell repertoires in cytomegalovirus infection. TCRdb used MiXCR to reprocess the reads, holding one entry per CDR3 protein. The sample contains about 260,000 distinct CDR3 sequences, roughly 13% of which appear only once. Input material: PBMCs. These receptors were obtained from a human donor in good health (CMV status not recorded). Some clones in this sample may be carry-over from other donors' samples.

The chain is built from TRBV13 and TRBJ1-2; 10 bases fit TRBD1. CDR1 is PRHDT and CDR2 is FYEKMQ in the germline V gene (reference sequence). The V gene end was trimmed by 5 bases and the J gene end by 6 bases; junction bases not matched to a gene: 6. CDR3 length equals 14 residues. CDR3: CASSIGTGVDGYTF. DNA of the CDR3: TGTGCCAGCAGCATCGGGACAGGGGTTGATGGCTACACCTTC.

The chain has TRBV20-1 and TRBJ2-1, with D possibly being TRBD2 (5 bases). V was shortened by 6 bases and J by 7 bases, with 19 bases between the two germline ends. The CDR3 extends over 14 amino acids. Germline V gives CDR1 DFQATT, CDR2 SNEGSKA (reference sequence). CDR3 region: CSAPLRGSDNEQFF. As DNA, the CDR3 is TGCAGTGCCCCCCTCCGAGGTAGCGATAATGAGCAGTTCTTC.

This clonotype occurred many times. The chain couples TRBV7-3 to TRBJ2-2, with D perhaps TRBD1 or TRBD2 (5 bases each). The CDR3 has 18 residues. CDR1 is SGHTA and CDR2 is FQGTGA in the germline V gene. V dropped 1 base and J dropped 4 bases, with 19 bases sitting between them. CDR3 in amino acids: CASSLIPVRQGPTGELFF. Here the CDR3 DNA reads TGTGCCAGCAGCTTAATCCCAGTTAGGCAGGGACCCACCGGGGAGCTGTTTTTT. The full variable domain, in which reference TRBV7-3 and TRBJ2-2 provide the parts outside the CDR3, is GAGVSQTPSNKVTEKGKYVELRCDPISGHTALYWYRQSLGQGPEFLIYFQGTGAADDSGLPNDRFFAVRPEGSVSTLKIQRTERGDSAVYLCASSLIPVRQGPTGELFFGEGSRLTVL.

This clonotype has a count of ten or more. The V and J genes are TRBV6-2 or TRBV6-3 and TRBJ2-1; weak D call: TRBD1 (5 bases). V was shortened by 3 bases and J by 7 bases, with 13 bases between the two germline ends. Germline assignment: CDR1 MNHEY and CDR2 SVGEGT. The CDR3 contains 14 residues. The CDR3 loop reads CASSYSLQVNEQFF. The CDR3 nucleotides read TGTGCCAGCAGTTATTCTTTACAGGTAAATGAGCAGTTCTTC.

In regard to this clonotype: A much larger clonotype is one base distant, so this may be a read error. The J gene is TRBJ2-3, the V gene TRBV5-8; D is possibly TRBD1 (5 bases). This CDR3 region has 15 residues. Germline V gene sequence: CDR1 SGHTS, CDR2 YDEGEE. In DNA form, the CDR3 reads TGTGCCAGCAGCTTGGTGACAGAAAGCACAGATACGCGGTATTTT. This translates into CASSLVTESTDTRYF.

This clonotype was recorded many times. The chain's CDR3 is CASSLYLGHPLMNTEAFF. The CDR3 nucleotides read TGTGCCAGCAGCTTATATCTCGGGCACCCTTTGATGAACACTGAAGCTTTCTTT. The V gene is TRBV7-9, the J gene TRBJ1-1; D not resolved. Germline CDR1 and CDR2: SEHNR and FQNEAQ (reference sequence). The CDR3 spans 18 residues. V was cut by 2 bases and J by 0 bases, with 19 bases left in between.

This clonotype showed up just a few times. J is TRBJ1-3 and V is TRBV20-1, with a possible D match to TRBD1 (5 bases). The CDR3 extends over 14 amino acids. The germline V and J ends were trimmed by 5 bases and 0 bases, with 11 bases remaining between them. Germline V gene sequence: CDR1 DFQATT, CDR2 SNEGSKA (reference sequence). The CDR3, as DNA: TGCAGTGCTCTCGACAGAGACTCTGGAAACACCATATATTTT. This codes for CSALDRDSGNTIYF.

The gene calls are TRBV2 and TRBJ1-5; TRBD1 matches 7 bases. This CDR3 contains 15 residues. Germline CDR1 is SNHLY and CDR2 is FYNNEI. V gave up 4 bases and J gave up 9 bases; unmatched junction bases: 12. The chain's CDR3 is CASSGTGQRTRPQHF. CDR3 in DNA: TGTGCCAGCAGTGGCACGGGACAGCGGACGCGGCCCCAGCATTTT. Full variable domain (rest looked up from reference TRBV2 and TRBJ1-5): EPEVTQTPSHQVTQMGQEVILRCVPISNHLYFYWYRQILGQKVEFLVSFYNNEISEKSEIFDDQFSVERPDGSNFTLKIRSTKLEDSAMYFCASSGTGQRTRPQHFGDGTRLSIL.

Concerning this clonotype: This may arise from a read error, as a much more abundant clone is one base away. J is TRBJ2-5 and V is TRBV14; maybe TRBD2 (5 bases). Trimming removed 0 bases at V and 9 bases at J, with 14 bases between. This CDR3 has 14 amino acids. Germline lookup yields CDR1 SGHDN and CDR2 FVKESK. CDR3 loop: CASSQELSRGPQYF. CDR3 nucleotides: TGTGCCAGCAGCCAAGAATTGTCGAGAGGGCCCCAGTACTTC.

The gene calls are TRBV28 and TRBJ1-2; unclear D gene. V lost 5 bases and J 10 bases, leaving 11 bases between the germline ends. Germline lookup yields CDR1 MDHEN and CDR2 SYDVKM. This CDR3 comprises 11 residues. In nucleotides, the CDR3 is TGTGCCAGCAGTGGTATCTCTGACTACACCTTC. This gives the protein CASSGISDYTF.

This clonotype was counted only a few times. CDR3 nucleotide sequence: TGTGCCAGCAGTGATTCGCGGGGGGTTAGCAATCAGCCCCAGCATTTT. It codes for CASSDSRGVSNQPQHF. This chain joins TRBV2 and TRBJ1-5, with a tentative D call TRBD1 (5 bases). The CDR3 sequence is 16 residues long. V lost 3 bases to trimming and J lost 0 bases, with 12 bases between them. Germline V gene data show CDR1 as SNHLY and CDR2 as FYNNEI.

This chain joins TRBV14 and TRBJ1-6; D not resolved. Trimming cost V 3 bases and J 7 bases, with 7 bases left between them. Per the germline V gene, CDR1 is SGHDN and CDR2 is FVKESK. There are 13 residues in the CDR3. The CDR3 spells CASSQHGNSPLHF. CDR3 bases: TGTGCCAGCAGCCAGCATGGGAATTCACCCCTCCACTTT.

This clonotype was detected ten times or more. The V call is TRBV7-2, the J call TRBJ2-2; 12 bases line up with TRBD1. The trim removed 3 bases at V and 7 bases at J, leaving 12 bases unmatched. The CDR3 has 18 residues. CDR1 is SGHTA, CDR2 FQGNSA, per germline. The CDR3 nucleotides are TGTGCCAGCAGCTTGCCGGGACAGGGGGCTTTATACGGCGGGGAGCTGTTTTTT. It translates to CASSLPGQGALYGGELFF.

The rearrangement uses TRBV24-1 and TRBJ1-5; no clear D. Per the germline V gene, CDR1 is KGHDR and CDR2 is SFDVKD. Deletions cut 5 bases from V and 7 bases from J, with 11 bases between. The CDR3 totals 13 residues. CDR3 sequence (DNA): TGTGCCACCAGTGGTCGCGGGGAACAGCCCCAGCATTTT. Protein sequence: CATSGRGEQPQHF.

This clonotype was picked up a small number of times. The chain uses TRBV7-9 and TRBJ1-2; 8 bases agree with TRBD1. The CDR3 length is 14 residues. Per the germline V gene, CDR1 is SEHNR and CDR2 is FQNEAQ (reference sequence). The ends lost 5 bases at V and 6 bases at J; junction bases unmatched: 8. CDR3 loop: CASSLDRVLHGYTF. The CDR3 DNA follows: TGTGCCAGCAGCCTGGACAGGGTGCTTCATGGCTACACCTTC.

The table lists this clonotype with many counts. This CDR3 is CASSSEGRSNQPQHF. CDR3 in DNA: TGTGCCAGCAGCTCGGAAGGCAGGAGCAATCAGCCCCAGCATTTT. The chain employs TRBV11-2 and TRBJ1-5; D remains unclear. The CDR3 totals 15 residues. Trimming removed 4 bases from V and 1 base from J, with 11 bases in between. From germline, CDR1 is SGHAT and CDR2 FQNNGV.

This clonotype was counted ten times or more. This rearrangement joins TRBV7-9 to TRBJ2-7, with D hard to call. The CDR3 consists of 12 residues. Trimming took 8 bases from V and 2 from J, leaving 10 bases between them. The germline gives CDR1 SEHNR, CDR2 FQNEAQ (reference sequence). The CDR3, as DNA: TGTGCCAGCCGCGGAGAGACCTACGAGCAGTACTTC. This gives the protein CASRGETYEQYF.

This CDR3 reads CASSLVSGGYTF. DNA for the CDR3: TGTGCCAGCAGTTTGGTATCGGGGGGCTACACCTTC. The chain has TRBV28 and TRBJ1-2; D gene unclear. There are 12 residues in the CDR3. V lost 3 bases to trimming and J lost 8 bases, with 10 bases between them. Germline V gives CDR1 MDHEN, CDR2 SYDVKM.

The genes are TRBV6-8 and TRBJ1-6; tentative D call: TRBD1 (5 bases). Germline assignment: CDR1 MNHGY and CDR2 SAAAGT. The CDR3 totals 19 residues. V gave up 2 bases and J gave up 7 bases, with 24 bases separating them. CDR3 amino acids: CASSYPTDGPDSKNSPLHF. The CDR3 nucleotides are TGTGCCAGCAGTTACCCCACTGACGGTCCTGACAGCAAAAATTCACCCCTCCACTTT.

At least ten counts were recorded for this clonotype. The CDR3 DNA follows: TGTGCCAGCACCAAATTCCGGGGGGGCGACACAGATACGCAGTATTTT. This sequence encodes CASTKFRGGDTDTQYF. The genes are TRBV7-2 and TRBJ2-3; 8 bases are shared with TRBD2. Trimming at V came to 7 bases and at J to 2 bases, leaving 11 bases not matched to a gene. This CDR3 is 16 amino acids long. The germline V gene encodes CDR1 SGHTA and CDR2 FQGNSA.

This clonotype was counted many times. This chain joins TRBV2 and TRBJ1-1; no firm D call. Per germline, CDR1 SNHLY and CDR2 FYNNEI. Trimming removed 0 bases from V and 11 bases from J, with 19 bases in between. The CDR3 contains 15 residues. For the CDR3, the DNA is TGTGCCAGCAGTGAAGCGCTTTTGGTCCCGCAGGCGGCTTTCTTT. This translates into CASSEALLVPQAAFF.